The present entry profiles one T cell receptor (beta chain) with its context. This clonotype was observed at least ten times. Its antigen specificity is not known. The input lacks base qualities; no much larger clone sits a single base away. This specimen comes from a study of CD8 T cells in ankylosing spondylitis (dated by TCRdb to the late 2010s). Background for the entire study: The study set out to find disease-linked TCR variants by profiling T cell receptor beta repertoires in ankylosing spondylitis patients and healthy donors. The full study cohort comprised 20 to 25 ankylosing spondylitis patients and 85 to 120 healthy donors. Peripheral blood was sampled, and synovial fluid was also collected from ankylosing spondylitis patients.

V loses 3 bases, J loses 2 bases, and the germline ends lie 8 bases apart. From the cysteine through the phenylalanine, the CDR3 covers 14 amino acids. The read is trimmed to its CDR3 DNA, 42 bases read in frame from base 1. For CDR1 and CDR2, the germline V gene lists MDHEN and SYDVKM. Data came from an Illumina HiSeq 2500. Quantitative 5'-RACE with molecular barcodes was used to prepare TCR beta libraries. Turning to the authors' computational methods: To identify disease-linked TCR variants, a new computational method was used, one built on a probabilistic model of VDJ rearrangement. Using fastp at Q25 and MiXCR, TCRdb reprocessed the public reads and kept productive beta chains. Rows matching on CDR3 protein sequence are summarized as one entry with the most common DNA and genes. The V and J calls and clone size come from TCRdb's table, not from the authors' own analysis. Across this sample there are 200,000 to 250,000 distinct CDR3 sequences, with just under 7.5% seen only once. The ten largest clones represent 13% to 15% of the sample.

The paper as a whole reports these results and caveats: The disease-linked clones were reported to be significantly enriched in matched synovial fluid samples from ankylosing spondylitis patients. Some TCR beta motif variants had previously been reported in synovial fluid and blood of reactive arthritis patients, which suggested common disease-initiation mechanisms. The disease-linked clones showed a CD8+ phenotype and occurred at relatively low frequencies in peripheral blood. Blood from ankylosing spondylitis patients appeared to be characterized by a TCR beta motif made up of eight highly homologous amino acid variants.

The rearranged chain carries TRBV28 and TRBJ1-3, with TRBD1 as a weak D call on 6 bases. The sequence derives from a male donor with ankylosing spondylitis. The sequenced material came from blood, either unsorted or a sorted T cell fraction (not recorded which). The DNA sequence follows: TGTGCCAGCAGTTTGAGGGGGGCTGGAAACACCATATATTTT. Translation gives CASSLRGAGNTIYF.